What follows is one T cell receptor (beta chain) and its context. The data are from a study of blood T cell repertoires in COVID-19. The wider study: Either two negative PCRs, clearance, or symptom resolution qualified Cohort 3 donors as recovered. The United States, Italy and Spain were the sources of the acute and convalescent COVID-19 samples.

The CDR3 covers 15 residues. V lost 4 bases to trimming and J lost 1 base; unmatched junction nucleotides: 4. Germline V lookup: CDR1 MNHNY, CDR2 SVGAGI (reference sequence). Cohorts were determined from participant-reported clinical history. Authors' processing steps: The authors estimated nucleated cell counts from reference gene primer amplification. The repertoire was sequenced with immunoSEQ multiplex PCR; TCRdb's copy has only in-frame clones and lacks some. That table gives V, J and clone size, and the DNA gave D and trimming. The sample lists a few hundred thousand clones, around 87% occurring once.

The sequencing sample was made of PBMCs or T cells enriched from blood (not recorded which). This sequence was found in a man aged 40-50 years in a cohort exposed to, infected with or recovered from COVID-19 (not recorded which). V is TRBV6-6 and J is TRBJ2-1, with 7 bases lining up with TRBD1. The CDR3 sequence is CASSSQGVSYNEQFF. In DNA form, the CDR3 reads TGTGCCAGCAGTTCTCAGGGGGTTTCCTACAATGAGCAGTTCTTC.